This entry lists 12 T cell receptor beta chains sequenced from one sample in a study of regulatory T cells in long-lasting Graves disease. Combining iRepertoire HTBI primers with Arm-PCR of CDR3 regions, the authors built TCR beta libraries. TCRdb analysed the multiplex PCR reads with MiXCR anew, one entry per CDR3 protein. The sample includes 250,000 to 400,000 distinct CDR3 sequences, 15% to 20% of them seen just once. Time point here: newly diagnosed GD, antithyroid drugs for less than 3 months. From PBMCs, RNA was extracted and then used to make the TCR library. Sequences were derived from peripheral blood mononuclear cells (PBMCs), sampled at new diagnosis, from a patient treated with antithyroid drugs. These receptors were taken from a female donor with Graves disease.

This clonotype appeared a few times. This clone may be a read error of a much larger clone one base away. The chain's CDR3 is CDWRTQITSYNSPLHF. Written as DNA, the CDR3 is TGTGACTGGAGGACACAGATTACCTCCTATAATTCACCCCTCCACTTT. The chain joins TRBV30 to TRBJ1-6; tentatively, D is TRBD1 (5 bases). CDR3 length: 16 residues. Germline CDR1 GTSNPN, CDR2 SVGIG (reference sequence).

This clonotype appeared many times. This chain uses TRBV7-9 with TRBJ2-2, with TRBD1 matching over 10 bases. This CDR3 region has 20 residues. Germline V lookup: CDR1 SEHNR, CDR2 FQNEAQ (reference sequence). The J segment lost 0 bases and the V segment lost 6 bases, leaving 16 bases of the junction unmatched. CDR3 nucleotides: TGTGCCAGCAGACCCTTTACGGGACAGGGGATCAGGACGAACACCGGGGAGCTGTTTTTT. Amino acids: CASRPFTGQGIRTNTGELFF.

The V call is TRBV4-1, the J call TRBJ1-1; D not certain. Trimming took off 3 bases at V and 5 bases at J, with 16 bases between the two ends. This CDR3 region has 15 residues. The germline gives CDR1 MGHRA, CDR2 YSYEKL. This CDR3 reads CASSQETEEWTEAFF. The CDR3 bases are TGCGCCAGCAGCCAGGAAACAGAAGAGTGGACTGAAGCTTTCTTT.

This clonotype was seen a few times. The V call is TRBV5-5, the J call TRBJ2-5, with TRBD1 as a possible D gene (7 bases). Looked up from germline, CDR1 is SGHKS and CDR2 is YYEKEE (reference sequence). The V end was cut by 4 bases, the J end by 2 bases, with 15 bases between. The CDR3 is made up of 15 amino acids. CDR3: CASSGGTASQETQYF. In nucleotides, the CDR3 is TGTGCCAGCAGCGGAGGGACAGCCTCTCAAGAGACCCAGTACTTC. Variable domain in full (rest from reference TRBV5-5 and TRBJ2-5): DAGVTQSPTHLIKTRGQQVTLRCSPISGHKSVSWYQQVLGQGPQFIFQYYEKEERGRGNFPDRFSARQFPNYSSELNVNALLLGDSALYLCASSGGTASQETQYFGPGTRLLVL.

This clonotype was recorded at least ten times. This chain links TRBV7-9 with TRBJ1-4; 7 positions agree with TRBD1. V gave up 4 bases and J gave up 8 bases; unmatched junction bases: 7. The CDR3 length is 14 residues. Germline values: CDR1 SEHNR, CDR2 FQNEAQ (reference sequence). Here the CDR3 DNA reads TGTGCCAGCAGCTCGACAGGGAGGGACGAAAAACTGTTTTTT. This codes for CASSSTGRDEKLFF.

This clonotype was counted many times. CDR3: CASSSSAAPDNQPQHF. The CDR3 DNA reads TGTGCCAGCAGTTCCTCGGCCGCACCAGACAATCAGCCCCAGCATTTT. V is TRBV28 and J is TRBJ1-5; D is ambiguous. The CDR3 is 16 residues long. Germline-derived CDR1 and CDR2 are MDHEN and SYDVKM. Trimming left V 4 bases short and J 3 bases short, with 16 bases between.

This clonotype showed up just a few times. The chain is built from TRBV28 and TRBJ2-2, with 7 bases fitting TRBD1. Per germline, CDR1 MDHEN and CDR2 SYDVKM. Unmatched junction bases numbered 8, after V lost 7 bases and J lost 3 bases. The CDR3 covers 15 residues. In DNA, the CDR3 is TGTGCCAGCAAGAGGGACAGTCTTTACACCGGGGAGCTGTTTTTT. It translates to CASKRDSLYTGELFF. Full variable domain (missing parts from reference TRBV28 and TRBJ2-2): DVKVTQSSRYLVKRTGEKVFLECVQDMDHENMFWYRQDPGLGLRLIYFSYDVKMKEKGDIPEGYSVSREKKERFSLILESASTNQTSMYLCASKRDSLYTGELFFGEGSRLTVL.

In this sample, this clonotype turned up many times. This chain connects TRBV11-3 to TRBJ2-7; D call uncertain. From germline, CDR1 is SGHNT and CDR2 YENEEA. The CDR3 is 15 residues long. V shed 5 bases and J shed 0 bases, with 14 bases lying between them. CDR3 loop: CASSLGAGVSYEQYF. DNA of the CDR3: TGTGCCAGCAGCCTAGGTGCCGGTGTCTCCTACGAGCAGTACTTC.

The gene calls are TRBV20-1 and TRBJ1-5, with 8 nucleotides matching TRBD1. The length of the CDR3 is 17 residues. Germline trimming cut 3 bases from V and 4 bases from J; bases unmatched to any gene: 14. Germline V CDR1 and CDR2: DFQATT, SNEGSKA (reference sequence). The CDR3 loop reads CSASFVGQGALNQPQHF. Here the CDR3 DNA reads TGCAGTGCTAGTTTTGTGGGGCAGGGGGCTTTAAATCAGCCCCAGCATTTT.

Concerning this clonotype: A much larger clone lies a single base off, so this may be a read error. The chain uses TRBV20-1 and TRBJ2-4; no reliable D call. The CDR3 covers 12 residues. Germline CDR1 DFQATT, CDR2 SNEGSKA (reference sequence). V was trimmed by 4 bases and J by 7 bases, leaving 11 bases between them. The CDR3 here is CSATTLGNIQYF. CDR3 nucleotides: TGCAGTGCTACGACTCTTGGTAACATTCAGTACTTC.

This clonotype was seen ten or more times. V is TRBV19 and J is TRBJ1-1, with D uncertain. The germline gives CDR1 LNHDA, CDR2 SQIVND (reference sequence). The V and J ends lost 7 bases and 4 bases respectively, with 13 bases between them. The CDR3 consists of 13 residues. The CDR3 protein is CASNSDWATEAFF. CDR3 bases: TGTGCCAGTAACTCGGACTGGGCCACTGAAGCTTTCTTT.

There are many counts of this clonotype. The chain employs TRBV7-9 and TRBJ2-1; unclear D gene. CDR1 and CDR2 (germline): SEHNR, FQNEAQ (reference sequence). The V end lost 1 base, the J end lost 10 bases, and 8 bases lay between the germline ends. The CDR3 covers 12 residues. CDR3: CASSLVRTEQFF. CDR3 bases: TGTGCCAGCAGCTTAGTTCGTACAGAGCAGTTCTTC.